This TCR beta chain was found in a study of follicular helper T cells after annual influenza vaccination. Study-level information: For some subjects, blood spans the 2013-2014, 2014-2015 and 2015-2016 annual vaccinations.

Germline V gene sequence: CDR1 SQVTM, CDR2 ANQGSEA. The CDR3 extends over 11 amino acids. V lost 3 bases and J 5 bases, leaving 7 bases between the germline ends. Method: immunoSEQ multiplex PCR; TCRdb's copy keeps in-frame clones and lacks some. This sample has 3,200 or so clones, with 80% to 90% found just once. Time point reported: 2014-2015 season, 7 days after vaccination. Before and after seasonal inactivated influenza vaccination, adults gave blood for sorting CD4 subsets for sequencing. Cells are cTfh (non-naive CD4+CXCR5+PD-1+), split by ICOS and CD38 into double-positive or double-negative. Sequencing was performed on CXCR5+ CD38- circulating T follicular helper cells from blood, taken 7 days after influenza vaccination. Regarding subset: circulating Tfh, non-naive CD4+CXCR5+PD-1+ (ICOS+CD38+ or ICOS-CD38-). The rearrangement links TRBV29-1 to TRBJ1-2; D not resolved. The receptor comes from an adult who received the influenza vaccine. CDR3 amino acids: CSVEPKYGYTF. DNA of the CDR3: TGCAGCGTTGAGCCGAAGTATGGCTACACCTTC.